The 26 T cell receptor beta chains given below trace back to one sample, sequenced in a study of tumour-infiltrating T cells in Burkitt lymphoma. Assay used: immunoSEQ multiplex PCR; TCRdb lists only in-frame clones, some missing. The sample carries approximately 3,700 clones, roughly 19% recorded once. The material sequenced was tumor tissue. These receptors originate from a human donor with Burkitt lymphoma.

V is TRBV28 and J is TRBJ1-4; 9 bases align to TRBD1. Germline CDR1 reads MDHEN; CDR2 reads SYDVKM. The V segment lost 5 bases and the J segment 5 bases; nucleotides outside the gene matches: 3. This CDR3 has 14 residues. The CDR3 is CASSLTGGNEKLFF. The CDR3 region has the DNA TGTGCCAGCAGTCTGACAGGGGGGAATGAAAAACTGTTTTTT.

CDR3 sequence reads: CASSIYRDGRYSNQPQHF. CDR3 nucleotides: TGTGCCAGTAGTATATACCGGGACGGGCGATATAGCAATCAGCCCCAGCATTTT. The chain recombines TRBV19 with TRBJ1-5; D possibly corresponds to TRBD1 (5 bases). The CDR3 runs to 18 residues. V lost 2 bases and J 0 bases, leaving 17 bases between the germline ends. CDR1 is LNHDA, CDR2 SQIVND, per germline (reference sequence).

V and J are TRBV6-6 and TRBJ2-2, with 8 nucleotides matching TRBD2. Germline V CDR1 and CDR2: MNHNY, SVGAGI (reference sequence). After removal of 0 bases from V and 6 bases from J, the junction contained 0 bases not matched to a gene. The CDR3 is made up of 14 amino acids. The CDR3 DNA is TGTGCCAGCAGTTACTCAGCGGGAGCCGGGGAGCTGTTTTTT. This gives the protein CASSYSAGAGELFF.

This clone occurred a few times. CDR3 sequence reads: CASSIGRIKADTQYF. The CDR3 DNA is TGTGCCAGTAGTATAGGAAGGATTAAAGCGGATACGCAGTATTTT. The chain is built from TRBV19 and TRBJ2-3, with D unresolved. Between the trimmed V and J ends, which lost 1 base and 6 bases, there was a span of 14 bases. Germline CDR1 reads LNHDA; CDR2 reads SQIVND (reference sequence). The CDR3 runs to 15 residues.

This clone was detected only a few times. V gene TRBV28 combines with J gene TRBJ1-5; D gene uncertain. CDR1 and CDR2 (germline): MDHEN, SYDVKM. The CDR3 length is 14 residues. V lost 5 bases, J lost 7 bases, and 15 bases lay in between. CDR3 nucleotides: TGTGCCAGCAGTCCTTGGAATGCTGGGCAGCCCCAGCATTTT. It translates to CASSPWNAGQPQHF.

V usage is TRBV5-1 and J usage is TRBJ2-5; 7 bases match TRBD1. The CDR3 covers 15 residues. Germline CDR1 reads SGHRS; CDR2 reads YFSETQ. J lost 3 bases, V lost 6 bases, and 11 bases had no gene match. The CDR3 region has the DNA TGCGCCAGCACCCCACTGCCCCAGGGGGAAGAGACCCAGTACTTC. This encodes CASTPLPQGEETQYF.

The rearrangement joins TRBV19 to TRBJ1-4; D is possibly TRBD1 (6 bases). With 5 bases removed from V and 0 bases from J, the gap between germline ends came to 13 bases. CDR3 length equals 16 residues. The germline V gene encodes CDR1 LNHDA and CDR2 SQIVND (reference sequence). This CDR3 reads CASSVGTGPTNEKLFF. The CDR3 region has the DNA TGTGCCAGTAGTGTCGGTACAGGGCCAACTAATGAAAAACTGTTTTTT.

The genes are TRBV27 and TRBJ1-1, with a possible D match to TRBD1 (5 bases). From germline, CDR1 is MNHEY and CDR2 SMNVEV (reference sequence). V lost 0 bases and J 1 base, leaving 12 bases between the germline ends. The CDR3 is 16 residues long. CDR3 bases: TGTGCCAGCAGTTTATCCGTAACGCAGGGGAACACTGAAGCTTTCTTT. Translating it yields CASSLSVTQGNTEAFF.

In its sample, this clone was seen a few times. The CDR3 sequence: CAISRGSYNEQFF. The DNA for the CDR3 is TGTGCCATTAGTCGGGGGTCCTACAATGAGCAGTTCTTC. The rearrangement joins TRBV2 to TRBJ2-1, with D tentatively TRBD2 (6 bases). CDR1 SNHLY and CDR2 FYNNEI come from the germline V gene. V was cut by 10 bases and J by 1 base, with 11 bases left in between. The CDR3 runs to 13 residues.

For the CDR3, the DNA is TGTGCCAGCAGTCCCGCAGGCGCGGCGGGCTACACCTTC. Its translation is CASSPAGAAGYTF. This chain links TRBV6-5 with TRBJ1-2; D is unresolved. CDR3 size: 13 residues. Per the germline V gene, CDR1 is MNHEY and CDR2 is SVGAGI. Between the trimmed V and J ends, which lost 5 bases and 8 bases, there was a span of 15 bases.

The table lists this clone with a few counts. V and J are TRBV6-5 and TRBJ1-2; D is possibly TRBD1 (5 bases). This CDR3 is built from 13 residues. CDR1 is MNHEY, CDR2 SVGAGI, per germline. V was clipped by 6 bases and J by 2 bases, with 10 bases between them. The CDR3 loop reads CASRSRTNYGYTF. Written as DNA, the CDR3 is TGTGCCAGCAGGTCACGGACAAACTATGGCTACACCTTC.

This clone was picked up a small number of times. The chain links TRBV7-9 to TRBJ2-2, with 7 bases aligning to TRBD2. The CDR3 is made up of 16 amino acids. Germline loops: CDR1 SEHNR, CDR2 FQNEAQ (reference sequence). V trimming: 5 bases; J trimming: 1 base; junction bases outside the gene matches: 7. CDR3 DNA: TGTGCCAGCAGCGGGGCGGGACTAATGAACACCGGGGAGCTGTTTTTT. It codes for CASSGAGLMNTGELFF.

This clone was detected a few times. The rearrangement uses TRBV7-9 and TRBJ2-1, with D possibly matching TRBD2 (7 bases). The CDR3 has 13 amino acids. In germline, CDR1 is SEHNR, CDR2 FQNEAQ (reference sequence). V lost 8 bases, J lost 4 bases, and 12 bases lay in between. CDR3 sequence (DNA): TGTGCCAGCGGGGGGCGGGGGTACAATGAGCAGTTCTTC. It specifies CASGGRGYNEQFF.

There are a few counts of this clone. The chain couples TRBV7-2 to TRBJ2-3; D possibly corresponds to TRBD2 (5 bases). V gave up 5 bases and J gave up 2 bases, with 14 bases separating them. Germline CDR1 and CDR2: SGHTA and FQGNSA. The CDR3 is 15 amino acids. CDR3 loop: CASSINRGNTDTQYF. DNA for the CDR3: TGTGCCAGCAGCATAAATCGGGGAAACACAGATACGCAGTATTTT. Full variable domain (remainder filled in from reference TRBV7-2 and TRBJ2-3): GAGVSQSPSNKVTEKGKDVELRCDPISGHTALYWYRQSLGQGLEFLIYFQGNSAPDKSGLPSDRFSAERTGGSVSTLTIQRTQQEDSAVYLCASSINRGNTDTQYFGPGTRLTVL.

CDR3 in DNA: TGTGCCAGCAGTGAGACTGCGGGACATAAAACTTTCTTT. Its translation is CASSETAGHKTFF. This sequence joins TRBV25-1 and TRBJ1-1, with D maybe TRBD1 (6 bases). The length of the CDR3 is 13 residues. Deletions cut 3 bases from V and 12 bases from J, with 17 bases between. Germline loops: CDR1 MGHDK, CDR2 SYGVNS.

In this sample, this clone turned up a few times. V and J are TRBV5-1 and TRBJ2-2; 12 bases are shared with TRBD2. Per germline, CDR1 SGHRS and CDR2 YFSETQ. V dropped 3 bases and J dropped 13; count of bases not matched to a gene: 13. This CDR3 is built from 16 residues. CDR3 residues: CASSSLAGGTPVGLFF. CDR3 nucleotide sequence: TGCGCCAGCAGCTCCCTAGCGGGAGGGACACCGGTTGGGCTGTTTTTT.

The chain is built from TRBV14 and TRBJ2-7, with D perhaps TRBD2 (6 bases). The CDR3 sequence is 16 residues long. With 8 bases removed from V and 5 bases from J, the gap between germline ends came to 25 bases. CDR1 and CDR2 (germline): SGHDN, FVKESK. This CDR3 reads CASYARRGLLQNEQYF. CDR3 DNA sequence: TGTGCCAGCTATGCCCGGAGGGGACTTCTTCAAAACGAGCAGTACTTC.

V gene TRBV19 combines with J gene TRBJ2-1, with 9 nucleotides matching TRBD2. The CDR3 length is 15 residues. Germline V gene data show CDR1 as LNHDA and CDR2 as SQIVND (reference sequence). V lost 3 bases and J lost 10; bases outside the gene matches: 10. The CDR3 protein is CASSILAGLAREQFF. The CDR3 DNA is TGTGCCAGTAGTATCCTAGCGGGGTTAGCCAGGGAGCAGTTCTTC.

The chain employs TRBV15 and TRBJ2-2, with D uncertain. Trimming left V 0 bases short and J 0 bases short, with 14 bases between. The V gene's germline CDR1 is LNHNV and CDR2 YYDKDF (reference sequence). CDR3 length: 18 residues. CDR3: CATSRDRPADPNTGELFF. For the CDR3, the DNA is TGTGCCACCAGCAGAGATCGTCCCGCCGACCCGAACACCGGGGAGCTGTTTTTT.

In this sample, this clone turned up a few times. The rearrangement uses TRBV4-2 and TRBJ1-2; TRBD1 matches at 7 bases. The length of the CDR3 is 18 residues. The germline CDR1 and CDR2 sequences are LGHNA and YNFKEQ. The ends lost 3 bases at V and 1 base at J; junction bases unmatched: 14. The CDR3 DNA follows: TGTGCCAGCAGCCACCCCCCAGGGGGTGACCTCTATAACTATGGCTACACCTTC. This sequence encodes CASSHPPGGDLYNYGYTF.

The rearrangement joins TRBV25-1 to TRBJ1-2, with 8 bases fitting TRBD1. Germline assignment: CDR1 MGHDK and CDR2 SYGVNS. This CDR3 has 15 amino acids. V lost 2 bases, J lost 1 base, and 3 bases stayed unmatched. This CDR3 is CASSEKDRVNYGYTF. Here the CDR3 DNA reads TGTGCCAGCAGTGAAAAGGACAGGGTTAACTATGGCTACACCTTC.

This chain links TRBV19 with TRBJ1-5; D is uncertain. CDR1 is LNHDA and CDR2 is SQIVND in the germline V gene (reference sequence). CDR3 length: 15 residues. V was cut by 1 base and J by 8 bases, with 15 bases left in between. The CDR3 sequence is CASSIGPFPMEPQHF. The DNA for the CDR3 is TGTGCCAGTAGTATAGGACCCTTCCCAATGGAGCCCCAGCATTTT.

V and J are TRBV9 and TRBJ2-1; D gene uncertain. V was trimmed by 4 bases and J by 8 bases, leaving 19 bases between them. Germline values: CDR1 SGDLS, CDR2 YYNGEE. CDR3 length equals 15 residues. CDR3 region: CASSPQGMMAYEQFF. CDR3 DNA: TGTGCCAGCAGCCCCCAAGGTATGATGGCATATGAGCAGTTCTTC.

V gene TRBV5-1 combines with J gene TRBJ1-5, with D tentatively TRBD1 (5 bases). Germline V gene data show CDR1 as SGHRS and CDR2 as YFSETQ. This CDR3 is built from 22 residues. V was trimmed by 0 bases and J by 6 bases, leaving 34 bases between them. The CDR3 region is CASSLAKSRGRFLRGGVQPQHF. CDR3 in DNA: TGCGCCAGCAGCTTGGCCAAATCAAGGGGCAGGTTCTTACGTGGGGGTGTTCAGCCCCAGCATTTT.

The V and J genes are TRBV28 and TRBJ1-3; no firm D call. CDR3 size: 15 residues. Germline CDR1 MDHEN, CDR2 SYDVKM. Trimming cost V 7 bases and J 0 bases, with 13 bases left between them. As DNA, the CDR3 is TGTGCCAGCATCCCTCTAGGGCACTCTGGAAACACCATATATTTT. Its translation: CASIPLGHSGNTIYF.

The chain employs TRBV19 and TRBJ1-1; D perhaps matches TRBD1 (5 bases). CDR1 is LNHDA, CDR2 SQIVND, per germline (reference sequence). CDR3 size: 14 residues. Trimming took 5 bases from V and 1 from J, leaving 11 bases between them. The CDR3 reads CASSYSTGNTEAFF. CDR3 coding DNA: TGTGCCAGTAGTTACTCAACAGGGAACACTGAAGCTTTCTTT.